The 18 T cell receptor beta chains below come from one sample, sequenced in a study of blood T cell repertoires in COVID-19. TCRdb's table, derived via immunoSEQ multiplex PCR, lists solely in-frame clones and lacks some. The table has about 340,000 clones, around nine tenths seen once. The sample comprised peripheral blood. The receptors were sampled from a woman aged 18-29 years who had recovered from COVID-19.

In DNA, the CDR3 is TGCGCCAGCAGTCAGCTTTGGCAGGGCGTTCGATGCGAGCAGTACGTC. It is translated as CASSQLWQGVRCEQYV. The chain links TRBV23-1 to TRBJ2-7; tentative D call: TRBD1 (5 bases). TRBV23-1 is an ORF for which the function is uncertain. V was cut by 3 bases and J by 6 bases, with 21 bases left in between. CDR3 length equals 16 residues.

This chain links TRBV19 with TRBJ1-5; 8 nucleotides align to TRBD1. From germline, CDR1 is LNHDA and CDR2 SQIVND (reference sequence). J lost 2 bases, V lost 6 bases, and 6 bases had no gene match. The CDR3 covers 15 residues. The CDR3 DNA sequence: TGTGCCAGTAGGCGAGGGACAGGAGGCAATCAGCCCCAGCATTTT. Its protein is CASRRGTGGNQPQHF.

This chain connects TRBV6-5 to TRBJ1-2; D might be TRBD1 (6 bases). CDR3 length: 14 residues. V shed 7 bases and J shed 8 bases, with 20 bases lying between them. Looked up from germline, CDR1 is MNHEY and CDR2 is SVGAGI. The CDR3: CASKEGGGRGGYTF. The CDR3 DNA follows: TGTGCCAGCAAAGAGGGCGGGGGGCGAGGAGGCTACACCTTC.

This clone was found once. The V call is TRBV4-3, the J call TRBJ1-4; D is perhaps TRBD1 (6 bases). Germline CDR1 is LGHNA and CDR2 is YSLEER. This CDR3 contains 15 residues. V was clipped by 0 bases and J by 8 bases, with 13 bases between them. In DNA, the CDR3 is TGCGCCAGCAGCCAAGATTGGGGGGGGGCGGAAAAACTGTTTTTT. Protein product: CASSQDWGGAEKLFF.

The chain recombines TRBV4-3 with TRBJ2-1; the match to TRBD2 covers 13 bases. The CDR3 is 19 amino acids. CDR1 and CDR2 (germline): LGHNA, YSLEER. V shed 0 bases and J 2 bases; nucleotides not matched to a gene: 7. The CDR3 here is CASSQDGTSGNFAYNEQFF. The CDR3 bases are TGCGCCAGCAGCCAAGATGGGACTAGCGGGAATTTCGCCTACAATGAGCAGTTCTTC.

The rearrangement uses TRBV7-2 and TRBJ2-1, with 8 nucleotides matching TRBD2. Germline trimming cut 2 bases from V and 5 bases from J; bases unmatched to any gene: 5. The CDR3 extends over 15 amino acids. CDR1 SGHTA and CDR2 FQGNSA come from the germline V gene. CDR3 nucleotides: TGTGCCAGCAGCTTATTAGCGGGGAATAACAATGAGCAGTTCTTC. Translating it yields CASSLLAGNNNEQFF.

The chain links TRBV2 to TRBJ2-1; no firm D call. This CDR3 contains 14 residues. Trimming stripped 2 bases from V and 5 bases from J, with 10 bases between. Germline CDR1 is SNHLY and CDR2 is FYNNEI. CDR3 nucleotide sequence: TGTGCCAGCAGTGAAAGACACCCAAACAATGAGCAGTTCTTC. Its translation: CASSERHPNNEQFF.

For the CDR3, the DNA is TGTGCCTGGAGCTCCCACAGGGTGTATTCGGTCTCTGGGGCCAACGTCCTGACTTTC. This translates into CAWSSHRVYSVSGANVLTF. The chain carries TRBV30 and TRBJ2-6, with D possibly being TRBD1 (6 bases). The CDR3 consists of 19 residues. Germline CDR1 reads GTSNPN; CDR2 reads SVGIG (reference sequence). Trimming cost V 3 bases and J 0 bases, with 21 bases left between them.

The rearrangement uses TRBV19 and TRBJ1-5; 10 nucleotides align to TRBD1. In germline, CDR1 is LNHDA, CDR2 SQIVND (reference sequence). The V and J ends lost 4 bases and 6 bases, in that order; junction bases with no gene match: 18. This CDR3 contains 19 residues. CDR3 residues: CASSSPSGQGVIFGQPQHF. For the CDR3, the DNA is TGTGCCAGTAGTAGCCCCTCCGGACAGGGGGTTATCTTCGGTCAGCCCCAGCATTTT.

This rearrangement joins TRBV21-1 to TRBJ2-3; no check of the table's D call, TRBD1, against the DNA was made. TRBV21-1 is given as a pseudogene. This CDR3 contains 14 residues. The CDR3 sequence: CASSLDRVKDTQYF. DNA of the CDR3: TGTGCCAGCAGCCTGGACAGGGTGAAAGATACGCAGTATTTT.

The rearrangement joins TRBV14 to TRBJ2-1; 8 nucleotides align to TRBD2. With V trimmed by 6 bases and J by 3 bases, 7 bases remained unmatched. This CDR3 contains 15 residues. Germline V lookup: CDR1 SGHDN, CDR2 FVKESK. The CDR3 here is CASSKTSANYNEQFF. CDR3 in DNA: TGTGCCAGCAGTAAGACTAGCGCTAACTACAATGAGCAGTTCTTC.

This chain connects TRBV27 to TRBJ1-2; 10 bases are a match to TRBD1. CDR1 is MNHEY, CDR2 SMNVEV, per germline (reference sequence). V was clipped by 2 bases and J by 2 bases; unmatched bases: 8. The CDR3 has 17 amino acids. The CDR3 sequence: CASSLTRQGASNYGYTF. CDR3 coding DNA: TGTGCCAGCAGTTTAACGCGACAGGGGGCGTCAAACTATGGCTACACCTTC.

J is TRBJ1-4 and V is TRBV6-5; 10 bases match TRBD1. J gave up 8 bases and V 7 bases, and 7 bases lay outside the gene matches. CDR1 MNHEY and CDR2 SVGAGI come from the germline V gene. The CDR3 runs 14 residues. CDR3 protein: CASKLGQGHEKLFF. The DNA of the CDR3 is TGTGCCAGCAAGCTGGGACAGGGGCACGAAAAACTGTTTTTT.

The chain uses TRBV30 and TRBJ2-3; possible D gene TRBD2, 5 bases. V was cut by 0 bases and J by 5 bases, with 15 bases left in between. Germline CDR1 GTSNPN, CDR2 SVGIG (reference sequence). CDR3 length: 15 residues. CDR3: CAWSVHSRAQDTQYF. In DNA, the CDR3 is TGTGCCTGGAGTGTACATTCGAGGGCACAAGATACGCAGTATTTT.

The chain recombines TRBV19 with TRBJ1-1; the D is unclear. The CDR3 has 14 amino acids. Trimming took off 7 bases at V and 5 bases at J, with 17 bases between the two ends. Germline V CDR1 and CDR2: LNHDA, SQIVND (reference sequence). Here the CDR3 reads CASKSWEDWTEAFF. In nucleotides, the CDR3 is TGTGCCAGTAAGTCCTGGGAGGATTGGACTGAAGCTTTCTTT.

The chain employs TRBV6-2 or TRBV6-3 and TRBJ2-1; 10 nucleotides agree with TRBD2. This CDR3 region has 17 residues. J gave up 1 base and V 7 bases, and 10 bases lay outside the gene matches. The germline V gene encodes CDR1 MNHEY and CDR2 SVGEGT. The CDR3: CASTPRLAGYSYNEQFF. CDR3 nucleotide sequence: TGTGCCAGCACCCCCCGACTAGCGGGCTATTCCTACAATGAGCAGTTCTTC.

Only one count was recorded for this clone. Written as DNA, the CDR3 is TGTGCCAGCAGCTTAGGACAGTATAGCAATCAGCCCCAGCATTTT. Its protein product is CASSLGQYSNQPQHF. The chain uses TRBV5-5 and TRBJ1-5; a weak D match, TRBD1 (6 bases). Germline values: CDR1 SGHKS, CDR2 YYEKEE (reference sequence). V was trimmed by 2 bases and J by 0 bases, leaving 9 bases between them. The CDR3 length is 15 residues.

V gene TRBV11-2 combines with J gene TRBJ1-4; 8 bases agree with TRBD1. The germline V gene encodes CDR1 SGHAT and CDR2 FQNNGV. The CDR3 consists of 15 residues. V shed 5 bases, J shed 7 bases, and the junction held 9 bases outside the gene matches. The CDR3 loop reads CASSPWTGRIEKLFF. Written as DNA, the CDR3 is TGTGCCAGCAGCCCCTGGACAGGGAGGATTGAAAAACTGTTTTTT.